The sequence of this T cell receptor beta chain was determined in a study of cytomegalovirus exposure and HLA in healthy donors. The PCR employed 60 Vbeta primers together with 13 Jbeta primers. Data came from immunoSEQ multiplex PCR; TCRdb stores just in-frame clones and leaves some out. The sample records approximately 140,000 clones, approximately 85% being singletons. This CDR3 comprises 15 residues. In germline, CDR1 is SNHLY, CDR2 FYNNEI. With 7 bases clipped from V and 2 bases from J, the junction kept 5 bases outside the gene matches. The chain joins TRBV2 to TRBJ2-2, with TRBD1 matching over 9 bases. The TCR was taken from a boy younger than 18 in good health and CMV-seronegative. Sequenced sample: PBMCs. In DNA form, the CDR3 reads TGTGCCAGCACAACGGGACAGGGAAACACCGGGGAGCTGTTTTTT. Translating gives CASTTGQGNTGELFF.